A single sample gave rise to the 7 T cell receptor beta chains below, sequenced in a study of T cell responses to AZD1222 COVID-19 vaccine. Profiled with immunoSEQ multiplex PCR; TCRdb holds only in-frame clones, not every one. The table includes approximately 130,000 clones, 70% to 85% detected once. Sequencing was performed on peripheral blood, taken 28 days after the second AZD1222 dose. These receptors were taken from an adult who received the AZD1222 COVID-19 vaccine.

The chain joins TRBV7-2 to TRBJ1-5; D gene ambiguous. Trimming stripped 2 bases from V and 0 bases from J, with 5 bases between. Germline CDR1 SGHTA, CDR2 FQGNSA. The CDR3 has 14 amino acids. The CDR3 protein is CASSLSHSNQPQHF. CDR3 coding DNA: TGTGCCAGCAGCTTATCCCATAGCAATCAGCCCCAGCATTTT.

V gene TRBV6-5 combines with J gene TRBJ1-5; D is unclear. The CDR3 consists of 12 residues. The V end was cut by 7 bases, the J end by 5 bases, with 9 bases between. Germline CDR1 and CDR2: MNHEY and SVGAGI. The CDR3 protein is CASMREDQPQHF. The CDR3 coding sequence is TGTGCCAGCATGCGAGAGGATCAGCCCCAGCATTTT.

The CDR3 DNA sequence: TGCAGCGTTGAAGGAACAGGGCTGAACACTGAAGCTTTCTTT. Translated, it gives CSVEGTGLNTEAFF. V usage is TRBV29-1 and J usage is TRBJ1-1; possibly TRBD1 for D (6 bases). This CDR3 is 14 amino acids long. V was clipped by 1 base and J by 0 bases, with 9 bases between them. CDR1 SQVTM and CDR2 ANQGSEA come from the germline V gene.

The chain joins TRBV5-1 to TRBJ1-3; D remains unclear. Trimming shortened V by 3 bases and J by 0 bases, and 13 bases separated the two germline ends. Germline V CDR1 and CDR2: SGHRS, YFSETQ. This CDR3 is 16 amino acids long. CDR3 DNA sequence: TGCGCCAGCAGCTCCGGACCTGGGCGCTCTGGAAACACCATATATTTT. Its protein product is CASSSGPGRSGNTIYF. Full variable domain (rest looked up from reference TRBV5-1 and TRBJ1-3): KAGVTQTPRYLIKTRGQQVTLSCSPISGHRSVSWYQQTPGQGLQFLFEYFSETQRNKGNFPGRFSGRQFSNSRSEMNVSTLELGDSALYLCASSSGPGRSGNTIYFGEGSWLTVV.

The chain employs TRBV19 and TRBJ1-4; 10 bases line up with TRBD1. This CDR3 region has 17 residues. From germline, CDR1 is LNHDA and CDR2 SQIVND (reference sequence). Losses at the gene ends were 6 bases for V and 8 bases for J; bases not matched to a gene: 15. DNA of the CDR3: TGTGCCAGTAGCGCTCGGGACAGGGGCCGTTTTACGGAAAAACTGTTTTTT. Protein sequence: CASSARDRGRFTEKLFF.

The chain combines TRBV2 with TRBJ1-2, with 8 bases lining up with TRBD1. J gave up 6 bases and V 2 bases, and 5 bases lay outside the gene matches. The CDR3 has 14 amino acids. In germline, CDR1 is SNHLY, CDR2 FYNNEI. The CDR3 DNA reads TGTGCCAGCAGTGAATCTCGGACAGGGAATGGCTACACCTTC. This encodes CASSESRTGNGYTF.

The chain couples TRBV18 to TRBJ1-5, with TRBD1 matching 8 bases. V was clipped by 6 bases and J by 1 base; unmatched bases: 5. Germline V gene data show CDR1 as KGHSH and CDR2 as LQKENI. This CDR3 is 15 amino acids long. The CDR3 protein is CASSRTGSSNQPQHF. CDR3 DNA: TGTGCCAGCTCTAGGACAGGGTCGAGCAATCAGCCCCAGCATTTT.